These 2 T cell receptor beta chains originate from one sample sequenced in a study of T cells in Graves' hyperthyroidism and ophthalmopathy. Amplification targeted TCR beta CDR3 regions from RNA transcripts. The HTBI set primed first-round TCR CDR3 RT-PCR. TCRdb re-called the multiplex PCR reads with MiXCR, one entry per CDR3 protein. The sample yields fewer than 450,000 distinct CDR3 sequences, about 18% seen once. Sequencing was performed on blood. These receptors all stem from a woman aged 30 to 39 with Graves' hyperthyroidism that later progressed to Graves' ophthalmopathy.

The chain is built from TRBV4-1 and TRBJ1-6; D ambiguous. V lost 0 bases to trimming and J lost 12 bases, with 9 bases between them. The CDR3 sequence is 13 residues long. Germline V CDR1 and CDR2: MGHRA, YSYEKL. CDR3 coding DNA: TGCGCCAGCAGCCAAGATCAAGGTCGACCCCTCCACTTT. As protein: CASSQDQGRPLHF.

This clonotype was observed a few times. J is TRBJ2-7 and V is TRBV7-9, with D perhaps given as TRBD1 or TRBD2 (5 bases each). The germline V and J ends were trimmed by 5 bases and 5 bases, with 19 bases remaining between them. The CDR3 is made up of 15 amino acids. Germline-derived CDR1 and CDR2 are SEHNR and FQNEAQ (reference sequence). CDR3 nucleotide sequence: TGTGCCAGCAGCCTGGGGTGGGGGAGCAGCCACGAGCAGTACTTC. Amino acids: CASSLGWGSSHEQYF. Using reference TRBV7-9 and TRBJ2-7 for the parts outside the CDR3, the full variable domain is DTGVSQNPRHKITKRGQNVTFRCDPISEHNRLYWYRQTLGQGPEFLTYFQNEAQLEKSRLLSDRFSAERPKGSFSTLEIQRTEQGDSAMYLCASSLGWGSSHEQYFGPGTRLTVT.